The clone carrying this T cell receptor (beta chain) was observed a handful of times. The antigen is unknown. Expressed TCRB transcripts were sequenced because the isolated RNA had all been reverse transcribed beforehand. Measured with immunoSEQ multiplex PCR; TCRdb has only the in-frame clones, and not every one. The sample has over 700,000 clones, roughly 15% seen once. The sample originates from a study of beta chain features in type 1 diabetes. Study background: Patients were similar to healthy donors in age and gender (as well as in cell yields). Sorted cell examination encompassed 100,000,000 or so cells across all samples. Study-level findings and limits: Naive, central memory and Treg TCRB repertoires seemed to resemble each other more closely in patients than they did in healthy donors.

This receptor was taken from a woman aged 18-29 years in good health. The sample comprised naive CD4+ T cells from blood.

CDR3 bases: TGTGCCAGCAGCGAAAGACAGGGGACGGATACGCAGTATTTT. Amino acid sequence: CASSERQGTDTQYF. The chain joins TRBV7-8 to TRBJ2-3; 8 positions match TRBD1. There are 14 residues in the CDR3. The V gene's germline CDR1 is SGHVS and CDR2 FQNEAQ. After removal of 5 bases from V and 6 bases from J, the junction contained 7 bases not matched to a gene.